Shown below are 26 T cell receptor beta chains from a single sample sequenced in a study of T cell responses to AZD1222 COVID-19 vaccine. Using immunoSEQ multiplex PCR, the repertoire was profiled, and TCRdb retains in-frame clones only, with some absent. This table holds more than 95,000 clones, roughly 87% found once. The input for sequencing was peripheral blood, taken on day 0 of MenACWY control vaccination. Source of these receptors: an adult in good health.

The V and J genes are TRBV5-4 and TRBJ1-5; D uncertain. CDR3 size: 15 residues. Germline values: CDR1 SGHNT, CDR2 YYREEE (reference sequence). The V end lost 0 bases, the J end lost 1 base, and 8 bases lay between the germline ends. CDR3 sequence: CASSLGGASNQPQHF. The CDR3 DNA reads as TGTGCCAGCAGCTTGGGTGGAGCCAGCAATCAGCCCCAGCATTTT.

The rearrangement uses TRBV6-6 and TRBJ1-4; D gene unclear. V dropped 4 bases and J dropped 3 bases, with 6 bases sitting between them. The V gene's germline CDR1 is MNHNY and CDR2 SVGAGI (reference sequence). CDR3 size: 13 residues. The CDR3 sequence: CASSSAANEKLFF. In DNA, the CDR3 is TGTGCCAGCAGTTCCGCTGCTAATGAAAAACTGTTTTTT.

The chain links TRBV7-8 to TRBJ1-4, with no clear D. The CDR3 consists of 15 residues. Germline CDR1 SGHVS, CDR2 FQNEAQ. Deletions cut 1 base from V and 6 bases from J, with 12 bases between. This chain's CDR3 is CASSLEAEVDEKLFF. The CDR3, as DNA: TGTGCCAGCAGCTTAGAGGCAGAGGTGGATGAAAAACTGTTTTTT.

V usage is TRBV7-3 and J usage is TRBJ2-1; 11 nucleotides agree with TRBD1. This CDR3 has 14 residues. Germline V lookup: CDR1 SGHTA, CDR2 FQGTGA. Germline trimming cut 5 bases from V and 4 bases from J; bases unmatched to any gene: 1. CDR3 sequence reads: CASSGTGGYNEQFF. CDR3 DNA: TGTGCCAGCAGCGGGACAGGGGGATACAATGAGCAGTTCTTC.

This chain joins TRBV6-2 or TRBV6-3 and TRBJ2-5; no firm D call. Deletions cut 5 bases from V and 5 bases from J, with 6 bases between. From germline, CDR1 is MNHEY and CDR2 SVGEGT. The CDR3 has 11 amino acids. Here the CDR3 reads CASSQVETQYF. DNA of the CDR3: TGTGCCAGCAGTCAGGTGGAGACCCAGTACTTC.

This clone occurred once. The chain is built from TRBV5-4 and TRBJ2-3; 11 positions agree with TRBD2. The CDR3 totals 17 residues. The germline CDR1 and CDR2 sequences are SGHNT and YYREEE (reference sequence). V lost 4 bases to trimming and J lost 0 bases; unmatched junction nucleotides: 7. The CDR3 region is CASSPLAGGPSTDTQYF. Here the CDR3 DNA reads TGTGCCAGCAGCCCGTTAGCGGGGGGGCCGAGCACAGATACGCAGTATTTT.

The chain combines TRBV7-9 with TRBJ2-7; D perhaps matches TRBD2 (7 bases). The CDR3 is 14 amino acids. The V and J ends lost 0 bases and 5 bases respectively, with 11 bases between them. Germline V gives CDR1 SEHNR, CDR2 FQNEAQ (reference sequence). This CDR3 reads CASSLAGGDDEQYF. The CDR3 DNA reads TGTGCCAGCAGCTTAGCAGGGGGGGACGACGAGCAGTACTTC.

J is TRBJ2-1 and V is TRBV28; D is tentatively TRBD1 or TRBD2 (5 bases each). This CDR3 is 16 amino acids long. Per the germline V gene, CDR1 is MDHEN and CDR2 is SYDVKM. The V gene lost 5 bases and the J gene lost 9 bases, with 23 bases spanning the gap. The CDR3 reads CASSPPGRGARGEQFF. CDR3 in DNA: TGTGCCAGCAGTCCCCCAGGCCGAGGGGCTCGTGGTGAGCAGTTCTTC.

CDR3 protein: CASSFSYEGLWEKLFF. CDR3 sequence (DNA): TGTGCCAGCAGTTTCTCTTATGAAGGGCTCTGGGAAAAACTGTTTTTT. The rearrangement uses TRBV27 and TRBJ1-4, with no clear D. Germline V gene sequence: CDR1 MNHEY, CDR2 SMNVEV (reference sequence). V was clipped by 3 bases and J by 8 bases, with 19 bases between them. The CDR3 sequence is 16 residues long.

This clone showed up just once. This rearrangement joins TRBV4-2 to TRBJ1-1, with D unclear. The CDR3 contains 18 residues. The V gene's germline CDR1 is LGHNA and CDR2 YNFKEQ. Trimming removed 0 bases at V and 0 bases at J, with 17 bases between. The CDR3 DNA sequence: TGTGCCAGCAGCCAAGATCGCCCGGAGTCGTTCATGAACACTGAAGCTTTCTTT. Protein: CASSQDRPESFMNTEAFF.

The chain has TRBV9 and TRBJ2-1; 11 bases map to TRBD2. V lost 0 bases and J lost 10; bases outside the gene matches: 9. The germline gives CDR1 SGDLS, CDR2 YYNGEE. The CDR3 length is 16 residues. The CDR3 reads CASSVEVLAGGSEQFF. CDR3 sequence (DNA): TGTGCCAGCAGCGTAGAAGTGTTAGCGGGAGGGTCGGAGCAGTTCTTC.

This rearrangement joins TRBV30 to TRBJ1-1; D perhaps matches TRBD1 (5 bases). V lost 1 base and J 10 bases, leaving 22 bases between the germline ends. CDR3 length: 15 residues. Germline V gene sequence: CDR1 GTSNPN, CDR2 SVGIG (reference sequence). The CDR3 bases are TGTGCCTGGAGTGCCTCGGGACCCACGGGGAGTGGAGCTTTCTTT. It is translated as CAWSASGPTGSGAFF.

The gene calls are TRBV7-9 and TRBJ1-1; possible D gene TRBD1, 6 bases. V shed 5 bases and J shed 2 bases, with 12 bases lying between them. Germline assignment: CDR1 SEHNR and CDR2 FQNEAQ (reference sequence). CDR3 length equals 14 residues. In nucleotides, the CDR3 is TGTGCCAGCAGCCCGGACAGATCAAACACTGAAGCTTTCTTT. Translation gives CASSPDRSNTEAFF.

V usage is TRBV4-1 and J usage is TRBJ1-2; 9 nucleotides match TRBD1. Per the germline V gene, CDR1 is MGHRA and CDR2 is YSYEKL. V gave up 3 bases and J gave up 4 bases; unmatched junction bases: 9. The CDR3 totals 16 residues. This CDR3 reads CASSHSPGQGGYGYTF. In nucleotides, the CDR3 is TGCGCCAGCAGCCATTCCCCGGGACAGGGCGGCTATGGCTACACCTTC.

The chain is built from TRBV5-1 and TRBJ2-1; 9 nucleotides line up with TRBD2. The trim removed 0 bases at V and 6 bases at J, leaving 7 bases unmatched. The CDR3 runs 16 residues. The V gene's germline CDR1 is SGHRS and CDR2 YFSETQ. The CDR3 nucleotides read TGCGCCAGCAGCTTGGCCATGAGCGGGAGGCTCAATGAGCAGTTCTTC. It specifies CASSLAMSGRLNEQFF.

V is TRBV28 and J is TRBJ1-5; a weak D match, TRBD1 (5 bases). Germline V gene lookup returns CDR1 MDHEN and CDR2 SYDVKM. The CDR3 extends over 14 amino acids. V lost 7 bases, J lost 7 bases, and 17 bases lay in between. DNA of the CDR3: TGTGCCAGCAAAGTACACGGGGCTAGGCAGCCCCAGCATTTT. This encodes CASKVHGARQPQHF. Full variable domain (remainder filled in from reference TRBV28 and TRBJ1-5): DVKVTQSSRYLVKRTGEKVFLECVQDMDHENMFWYRQDPGLGLRLIYFSYDVKMKEKGDIPEGYSVSREKKERFSLILESASTNQTSMYLCASKVHGARQPQHFGDGTRLSIL.

This clone showed up just once. The chain uses TRBV2 and TRBJ2-7; D perhaps matches TRBD2 (6 bases). Germline CDR1 and CDR2: SNHLY and FYNNEI. V was shortened by 1 base and J by 3 bases, with 13 bases between the two germline ends. The CDR3 length is 15 residues. DNA of the CDR3: TGTGCCAGCAGTGAAGGGGGACTCCCGATCTACGAGCAGTACTTC. Residues: CASSEGGLPIYEQYF. Complete variable domain (other parts from reference TRBV2 and TRBJ2-7): EPEVTQTPSHQVTQMGQEVILRCVPISNHLYFYWYRQILGQKVEFLVSFYNNEISEKSEIFDDQFSVERPDGSNFTLKIRSTKLEDSAMYFCASSEGGLPIYEQYFGPGTRLTVT.

The rearrangement uses TRBV3-1 (or the pseudogene TRBV3-2) and TRBJ1-3; D perhaps matches TRBD1 (5 bases). In germline, CDR1 is LGHDT, CDR2 YNNKEL (reference sequence). This CDR3 contains 15 residues. Trimming took 4 bases from V and 2 from J, leaving 12 bases between them. CDR3 sequence: CASSPGTQPGNTIYF. The CDR3 DNA reads TGTGCCAGCAGCCCCGGGACCCAGCCTGGAAACACCATATATTTT.

The chain employs TRBV4-2 and TRBJ2-1; perhaps D is TRBD1 or TRBD2 (7 bases each). Germline lookup yields CDR1 LGHNA and CDR2 YNFKEQ. The CDR3 spans 17 residues. Trimming removed 1 base at V and 7 bases at J, with 20 bases between. In nucleotides, the CDR3 is TGTGCCAGCAGCCAAGCTTTCCCAGGGGGGGGTTTGAATGAGCAGTTCTTC. Protein product: CASSQAFPGGGLNEQFF.

The gene calls are TRBV11-2 and TRBJ2-7; 7 nucleotides align to TRBD1. The V gene end was trimmed by 0 bases and the J gene end by 5 bases; junction bases not matched to a gene: 13. Germline V CDR1 and CDR2: SGHAT, FQNNGV. The CDR3 is made up of 17 amino acids. CDR3 loop: CASSLDSSRGLVHEQYF. CDR3 coding DNA: TGTGCCAGCAGCTTAGACTCATCAAGGGGGCTCGTCCACGAGCAGTACTTC.

J is TRBJ1-2 and V is TRBV6-2 or TRBV6-3; 7 positions agree with TRBD1. CDR3 size: 13 residues. J gave up 6 bases and V 5 bases, and 6 bases lay outside the gene matches. The V gene's germline CDR1 is MNHEY and CDR2 SVGEGT. The CDR3 sequence is CASSTDRDHGYTF. The CDR3 nucleotides are TGTGCCAGCAGTACCGACAGGGATCATGGCTACACCTTC.

The rearrangement uses TRBV4-2 and TRBJ2-4; D is unresolved. The CDR3 extends over 16 amino acids. CDR1 is LGHNA and CDR2 is YNFKEQ in the germline V gene. Trimming shortened V by 0 bases and J by 0 bases, and 9 bases separated the two germline ends. CDR3 in amino acids: CASSQDGVLAKNIQYF. As DNA, the CDR3 is TGTGCCAGCAGCCAAGATGGGGTTCTAGCCAAAAACATTCAGTACTTC.

Only one count was recorded for this clone. V and J are TRBV24-1 and TRBJ2-3; 12 positions match TRBD2. The CDR3 runs to 16 residues. Trimming cost V 3 bases and J 3 bases; bases outside gene matches: 3. Germline CDR1 reads KGHDR; CDR2 reads SFDVKD. The CDR3 here is CATSDPGTSGTDTQYF. The CDR3 DNA is TGTGCCACCAGTGATCCCGGGACTAGCGGGACAGATACGCAGTATTTT.

This clone occurred once. The V gene is TRBV28, the J gene TRBJ2-1; tentatively, D is TRBD1 or TRBD2 (5 bases each). Germline-derived CDR1 and CDR2 are MDHEN and SYDVKM. The CDR3 covers 17 residues. V gave up 3 bases and J gave up 5 bases, with 20 bases separating them. CDR3 protein: CASSFPVVGTDDNEQFF. As DNA, the CDR3 is TGTGCCAGCAGTTTCCCGGTGGTGGGGACGGACGACAATGAGCAGTTCTTC.

The J gene is TRBJ2-4, the V gene TRBV7-9; 7 bases align to TRBD2. This CDR3 has 18 residues. Germline V gene sequence: CDR1 SEHNR, CDR2 FQNEAQ (reference sequence). Trimming cost V 5 bases and J 0 bases; bases outside gene matches: 13. CDR3 loop: CASSDPSLAAIAKNIQYF. The DNA of the CDR3 is TGTGCCAGCAGCGACCCCAGTCTAGCGGCCATAGCCAAAAACATTCAGTACTTC.

The J gene is TRBJ2-1, the V gene TRBV19; 12 nucleotides match TRBD2. The V gene's germline CDR1 is LNHDA and CDR2 SQIVND (reference sequence). The CDR3 totals 16 residues. The V gene end was trimmed by 6 bases and the J gene end by 9 bases; junction bases not matched to a gene: 12. DNA for the CDR3: TGTGCCAGTAGCCGCCCCCGACTAGCGGGGGTTCTTGAGCAGTTCTTC. Its protein product is CASSRPRLAGVLEQFF.